The clone carrying this T cell receptor (beta chain) was seen a single time. Source study methods: Estimation of nucleated cell counts was performed using reference gene primer amplification. Assay: immunoSEQ multiplex PCR; the TCRdb copy retains only in-frame clones and omits some. V, J and clone size are those of that table, while D and trimming were read from the DNA. The sample shows roughly 330,000 clones, around 89% of them seen only once. The data derive from a study of blood T cell repertoires in COVID-19. Study-wide background: Acute and convalescent COVID-19 specimens originated in the United States, Italy and Spain. Nucleic acid was either cDNA or gDNA, and it came from T cells, B-cell-depleted T cells, or PBMCs.

Specimen: peripheral blood. This receptor was obtained from a woman between 50 and 59 years old with active or convalescent COVID-19.

The CDR3, as DNA: TGTGCCAGCAGTACGACAGGGGTTGGCTACACCTTC. Encoded protein: CASSTTGVGYTF. The genes are TRBV27 and TRBJ1-2; 8 bases fit TRBD1. The length of the CDR3 is 12 residues. Germline V gives CDR1 MNHEY, CDR2 SMNVEV (reference sequence). The V gene end was trimmed by 5 bases and the J gene end by 7 bases; junction bases not matched to a gene: 3.